This TCR beta chain comes out of a study of shared clonotypes between healthy human individuals (dated by TCRdb to between 2020 and 2021). Some background on the complete study: The cohort comprised a couple of women and three men aged 18 to 49 years. For each donor, three plates each were used for CD4 naive and CD4 memory, two plates were used for CD8 naive, and one plate was used for CD8 memory. Per donor, leukapheresis produced somewhere between about 0.94 and 9 billion PBMCs. Different laboratories and diverse techniques were used to prepare libraries and sequence TCR repertoires, to increase sequencing depth and limit assay-specific biases. Blood TCR repertoires of 5 or 6 healthy adults were deeply sequenced to estimate repertoire size and the extent of clonotype sharing between individuals.

Comment on this clone: Its cognate antigen has yet to be identified. Per-nucleotide qualities are absent, and no much larger clonotype sits a single base away.

The paper as a whole reports these results and caveats: Sharing across several donors was observed for around 5% of naive CD4, over 3% of naive CD8, 2.3% of memory CD4, and around 0.4% of memory CD8 clonotypes. Because the study included only a small number of donors, the genetic and exposure-history diversity represented was limited. Estimated clonotype richness was generally larger for naive than for memory subsets. Compared with non-shared clonotypes, clonotypes shared by all four sorted-subset donors had higher generation probabilities. Sampling was restricted to blood, and TCR repertoires in tissues likely differ from the TCR repertoires found in blood. Pairwise subsampling led to the expectation that sequencing depth would affect the degree of clonotype sharing among donors. Even with the large sequencing depth, rarefaction of the sorted-subset datasets indicated that sequencing was incomplete.

Using the deep immunoSEQ assay, TCR CDR3 regions were amplified from genomic DNA by multiplex PCR. Extracted genomic DNA from each cell subset was distributed evenly across all wells of several immunoSEQ 96-well plates, and each plate was treated as a replicate. Each replicate PCR for sorted subsets received about 180 ng genomic DNA, equal to roughly 30,000 T cell genomes. Purified libraries were measured with a Qubit 3.0 fluorometer, size-checked on a Bioanalyzer 2100, and measured again with the KAPA Library Quantification kit. Every immunoSEQ 96-well plate was sequenced on a dedicated single-read 150-cycle Illumina NextSeq 550 flow cell. The paper's data handling went like this. Because only junctional sequences without quality scores were contained in the immunoSEQ output, filtering matching that applied to full-length reads could not be performed. To assign V/J genes and CDR3, sequences were annotated against IMGT germline references using PyIR, a Python wrapper for IgBLAST v1.9. Reads with weak V/J assignments (E-value above 1e-6), missing CDR3, stop codons, out-of-frame junctions, or ambiguous translated residues were removed. V3J clonotypes were defined by identical inferred V gene, J gene, and CDR3 amino acid sequence. Percentage overlap between repertoires was computed as shared unique clonotypes divided by the size of the smaller repertoire. RTK rarefaction, the Chao1 estimator, and Recon v2.1 estimates of unobserved clonotypes were used to assess repertoire richness. Generation probabilities were computed with OLGA for all TCRbeta clonotypes obtained by the gDNA method from a few donors. Imported from immuneACCESS, the table was reduced by TCRdb to in-frame sequences with V and J called. These copies leave out some clones; in studies compared against another copy, an unresolved V gene accounts for under half, and the cause of the remainder is not known. The V and J calls and clone size were taken over from that table, and D and trimming were inferred from the DNA. This sample holds some 2,500,000 clones; about 90% were observed only once. More than 0.35% of the sample lies in the top ten.

Donors were healthy HIV-negative adults with no recently reported acute infections or vaccinations. Every donor was a Caucasian adult residing in Nashville, Tennessee, USA. CD4+ T cells were enriched by magnetic negative selection, after which naive cells were positively selected on CD45RA and the negative fraction was taken as the memory subset. Blood was obtained by leukapheresis, after which PBMCs were separated by Ficoll-Histopaque density gradient centrifugation and cryopreserved in liquid nitrogen vapor phase. Analytical flow cytometry was used to check the purity and quantity of every magnetically sorted T cell population. From each sorted fraction, genomic DNA was isolated and quantified by UV absorbance on a Nanodrop 2000c. The source material was naive CD4+ T cells from PBMCs. This sample's cell subset or site label indicates: CD45RA+ positively selected. The TCR comes from a man aged 18 to 29 in good health. Some clones in this sample may be carry-over from other donors' samples.

For the CDR3, the sequence is CASSRSGSLVEQFF. The sequenced DNA: TGTGCCAGCAGCCGTAGCGGGAGCTTGGTTGAGCAGTTCTTC. Recombination connected TRBV7-3 to TRBJ2-1; 9 bases in the junction line up with TRBD2. The CDR3, cysteine through phenylalanine, is 14 amino acids long. Only CDR3 DNA is held: 42 bases, read in frame from base 1. Taken from the germline V gene, the CDR1 and CDR2 loops are SGHTA and FQGTGA. V ends up 5 bases short and J 9 bases short, with an unmatched junction base count of 8.